This record covers a single T cell receptor beta chain. This clone's antigen is unknown. A much more abundant neighbour one base away suggests this may be a read error. The time point label for this specimen denotes: newly diagnosed GD, antithyroid drugs for less than 3 months. For both TCR sequencing and RNA sequencing, RNA was extracted from PBMCs using TRIzol. The diagnosis of Graves' disease followed American Thyroid Association guidelines. Patients were recruited from an endocrinology department in Xi'an, China. Each patient gave roughly 8.4 milliliters of peripheral blood, collected in an EDTA anticoagulant tube. PBMCs were isolated by Ficoll Paque Plus density gradient separation without further T cell sorting. An Agilent 2100 Bioanalyzer and agarose gel were used to check RNA quality, and a NanoDrop 2000 was used to measure RNA concentration. A distance of 25 bases separates the germline ends of V and J, which lose 6 bases and 7 bases respectively. The germline V gene (reference sequence) yields MNHEY for CDR1 and SMNVEV for CDR2. Counted from cysteine to phenylalanine, this CDR3 has 17 amino acids. Only the CDR3 DNA stays, 51 bases, in frame from base 1.

Library creation used multiplex PCR. Sequencing relied on an Illumina HiSeq 4000. TCR beta libraries were built with iRepertoire HTBI primers and Arm-PCR amplification of CDR3 regions. Gel purification was performed on PCR products prior to sequencing. The published analysis was carried out like this. Gene usage analysis of CDR3 amino acid clonotypes relied on the roughly 64 TRBV and 15 or so TRBJ segments identified across samples. COPE and FqMerger were used to merge filtered high-quality paired reads into contigs. BLAST was used to align contigs to IMGT TRBV, TRBD and TRBJ reference genes, and CDR3 was defined according to IMGT. Clonotypes above 0.1% frequency were classified as highly expanded clones. Repertoire diversity was measured by Shannon entropy, and V-J evenness by the Gini coefficient. Clonotypes shared by more than one individual were considered public. The public reads were reanalyzed by TCRdb: fastp trimming at Q25, MiXCR alignment, in-frame beta chains only. Each record represents a unique CDR3 protein, reported with the most common genes and DNA among its rows. These V and J calls rely on TCRdb rather than the paper's analysis. For this sample there are some 600,000 distinct CDR3 sequences; about 16% appear just once. 12% of the sample goes to the ten largest clones.

The sample belongs to a study of regulatory T cells in long-lasting Graves disease listed by TCRdb under 2021. Broadly, across the study: In the newly diagnosed Graves' disease group, patients had been taking antithyroid drugs for less than 3 months. The study took place in China and was registered as a clinical trial. Peripheral blood TCR sequencing and RNA sequencing compared persistent Graves' disease patients with newly diagnosed Graves' disease patients. A total of 33 samples underwent TCR sequencing, from roughly 13 patients with persistent Graves' disease and 20 patients with newly diagnosed Graves' disease. What the work shows at the level of the full study, not this receptor alone: Persistent disease showed preferential use of TRBV28, TRBJ1-2 and TRBJ2-5, whereas newly diagnosed disease favored TRBV20-1 and TRBJ2-1. Persistent Graves' disease patients showed lower TCR Shannon entropy and fewer highly expanded clones than newly diagnosed patients, suggesting clonal expansion. Persistent patients shared more public clonotypes among themselves (2,741) than newly diagnosed patients did (approximately 870). As a limitation, the authors acknowledged that the small sample size may reduce accuracy. Only peripheral blood was studied, because thyroid tissue, the primary lesion, was inaccessible. Sequencing and analysis were restricted to the TCR beta chain.

The same specimen was also included in a second study, on T cells in Graves' hyperthyroidism and ophthalmopathy. Reported in the second study: A patient counted as having stable Graves' hyperthyroidism if no progression to ophthalmopathy occurred over 18 months of follow-up. Hyperthyroidism patients were aged 18 to 65 years and newly diagnosed, with disease duration of less than 2 months. Exclusion was applied to patients with uncontrolled infections, other autoimmune diseases, pregnancy or lactation. Clinical symptoms, serum thyroxine and TRAb, thyroid ultrasound, and orbital computed tomography formed the basis for the diagnoses. The TCR CDR3 was subjected to a first round of RT-PCR using the HTBI primer set and the Qiagen OneStep RT-PCR kit. Most expanded thyroid clonotypes (frequency above 0.001) were also detected in blood, suggesting blood repertoires may reflect thyroid immune responses. Ophthalmopathy was separated from stable hyperthyroidism by a 13 V-J signature model, with approximately 86% sensitivity and about 81% specificity obtained in cross-validation and 80%/75% obtained in testing. During validation, the model predicted progression to ophthalmopathy a median of approximately 6 months ahead of onset, with almost 71% sensitivity and roughly 75% specificity. To identify TCR V-J signatures that set the groups apart, the researchers used a discovery cohort of 100 or so patients, made up of 40 to 45 with Graves' ophthalmopathy and around 58 with stable Graves' hyperthyroidism. Prospective prediction of ophthalmopathy was tested in an independent validation cohort consisting of some 18 hyperthyroidism patients and more than 15 patients who later progressed to ophthalmopathy. The 75 to 100 discovery patients were randomly divided into training and test sets at a 7:3 ratio. Thyroid tissue and blood T-cell repertoires from about six Graves' hyperthyroidism patients were also compared in the study. Once sampling was done, hyperthyroidism patients were given methimazole at a starting dose of 30 mg daily, whereas ophthalmopathy patients were given high-dose intravenous methylprednisolone. Libraries were constructed in a second round of multiplex PCR, after which size selection and purification were performed. Libraries were sequenced paired-end with 100 bp reads on an Illumina HiSeq2000. SOAPnuke was used to process the raw data, with reads discarded if the reads contained adapters or uncalled bases, had a mean Phred below 15, or lacked an exact constant-primer or identifier match. COPE v1.2.5 was used to merge high-quality paired reads, and clonotypes were defined as unique nucleotide sequences. MiTCR v1.1 was used to align the clonotypes against IMGT TRBV, TRBD and TRBJ reference segments. The analysis was restricted to V-J combinations with a frequency above 0.0001, which together covered just over 98% of the repertoires. The TCS score was defined as the ratio of F50 (clonal expansion) to E x V (chaos), calculated using BLOSUM62-based TCRdist between CDR3 peptides within each V-J. Welch's t-statistics and random forest reduced fewer than 600 V-J features to 13, which were used in a naive Bayes classifier (R e1071). Sample size was not statistically predetermined, and investigators were not blinded to group allocation. The paper reports TCR Vbeta CDR3 sequencing of more than 120 peripheral blood samples: some 41 ophthalmopathy, roughly 80 hyperthyroidism and approximately 17 progressor patients.

The source material was peripheral blood mononuclear cells (PBMCs), sampled at new diagnosis, from a patient treated with antithyroid drugs. The sequence is built from TRBV27 and TRBJ2-1; no D gene can be assigned with confidence. The source of this sequence is a man in his late teens or twenties with Graves disease. Donor details come from another sample of the same person, matched by shared clones. The DNA reads TGTGCCAGCAGCCCCATGAGCGCGAGAGGTATAGGGAATGAGCAGTTCTTC. Translated, this is CASSPMSARGIGNEQFF.